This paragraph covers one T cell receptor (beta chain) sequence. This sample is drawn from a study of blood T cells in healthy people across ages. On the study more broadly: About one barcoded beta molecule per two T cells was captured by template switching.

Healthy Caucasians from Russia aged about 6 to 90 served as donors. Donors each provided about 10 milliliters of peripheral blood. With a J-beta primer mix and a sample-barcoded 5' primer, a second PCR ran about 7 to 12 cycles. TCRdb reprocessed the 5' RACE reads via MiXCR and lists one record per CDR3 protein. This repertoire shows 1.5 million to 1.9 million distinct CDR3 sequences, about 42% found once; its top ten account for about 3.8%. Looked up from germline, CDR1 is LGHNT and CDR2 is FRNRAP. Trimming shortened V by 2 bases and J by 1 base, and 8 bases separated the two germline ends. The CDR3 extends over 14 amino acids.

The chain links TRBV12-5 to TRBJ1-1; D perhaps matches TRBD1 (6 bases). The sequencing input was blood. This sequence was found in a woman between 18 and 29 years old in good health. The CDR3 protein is CASGLPGQNTEAFF. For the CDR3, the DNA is TGTGCTAGTGGTTTGCCGGGACAGAACACTGAAGCTTTCTTT.